A single sample is the source of the 26 T cell receptor beta chains below, sequenced in a study of a mutant IDH1 vaccine in newly diagnosed glioma. Time point: week 11, during vaccination. A 20-mer mutant IDH1 peptide at 300 ug was injected subcutaneously with topical imiquimod. The antigens for these receptors are not known. Libraries were prepared by immunoSEQ multiplex PCR; TCRdb keeps only in-frame clonotypes and omits some of them. The sample shows tens of thousands of clones, about 91% of them seen only once. Sequenced here: PBMCs, sampled from a glioma patient whose treatment included an IDH1 peptide vaccine. The receptors were gathered from a man in his forties or fifties with glioma.

The chain combines TRBV5-1 with TRBJ1-1; no definite D call. V was cut by 1 base and J by 0 bases, with 4 bases left in between. CDR3 length: 13 amino acids. Per germline, CDR1 SGHRS and CDR2 YFSETQ. The CDR3: CASSLSVNTEAFF. The CDR3 bases are TGCGCCAGCAGCTTGAGTGTGAACACTGAAGCTTTCTTT.

The chain has TRBV5-1 and TRBJ1-2, with 7 bases fitting TRBD1. The J segment lost 3 bases and the V segment lost 5 bases, leaving 16 bases of the junction unmatched. CDR1 and CDR2 from the germline V gene are SGHRS and YFSETQ. The CDR3 consists of 17 residues. The CDR3 sequence is CASSRPDQGDNYYGYTF. The CDR3 nucleotides read TGCGCCAGCAGTCGCCCCGACCAGGGGGATAATTACTATGGCTACACCTTC.

The V and J genes are TRBV5-1 and TRBJ1-5; TRBD1 matches 10 bases. Germline trimming cut 4 bases from V and 6 bases from J; bases unmatched to any gene: 4. This CDR3 has 14 amino acids. Germline values: CDR1 SGHRS, CDR2 YFSETQ. The CDR3 here is CASSRTGGSQPQHF. CDR3 bases: TGCGCCAGCAGCAGGACAGGGGGTTCTCAGCCCCAGCATTTT.

The rearrangement links TRBV19 to TRBJ2-7; tentative D call: TRBD2 (5 bases). Germline V lookup: CDR1 LNHDA, CDR2 SQIVND (reference sequence). This CDR3 has 15 amino acids. V lost 2 bases and J lost 3, with 14 bases in between. The CDR3 nucleotides are TGTGCCAGTAGTATATGGATGGGAGCCAGCTACGAGCAGTACTTC. Translating gives CASSIWMGASYEQYF.

This rearrangement joins TRBV29-1 to TRBJ1-2; TRBD1 matches 9 bases. The V gene end was trimmed by 3 bases and the J gene end by 7 bases; junction bases not matched to a gene: 9. Germline CDR1 reads SQVTM; CDR2 reads ANQGSEA. The CDR3 loop spans 14 amino acids. CDR3 in amino acids: CSVERDRASRGYTF. The CDR3 nucleotides read TGCAGCGTTGAGCGGGACAGGGCCTCCCGTGGCTACACCTTC.

The gene calls are TRBV15 and TRBJ2-3; 11 nucleotides align to TRBD2. CDR3 length: 14 residues. J lost 6 bases, V lost 1 base, and 0 bases had no gene match. Germline lookup yields CDR1 LNHNV and CDR2 YYDKDF (reference sequence). The CDR3 is CATSRGLAGDTQYF. CDR3 nucleotide sequence: TGTGCCACCAGCAGAGGACTAGCGGGGGATACGCAGTATTTT. Full variable domain (rest looked up from reference TRBV15 and TRBJ2-3): DAMVIQNPRYQVTQFGKPVTLSCSQTLNHNVMYWYQQKSSQAPKLLFHYYDKDFNNEADTPDNFQSRRPNTSFCFLDIRSPGLGDTAMYLCATSRGLAGDTQYFGPGTRLTVL.

The chain employs TRBV19 and TRBJ2-7; weak D call: TRBD2 (6 bases). The CDR3 is made up of 15 amino acids. The ends were cut back, 0 bases at V and 2 bases at J, with 11 bases in the middle. CDR1 and CDR2 from the germline V gene are LNHDA and SQIVND (reference sequence). The CDR3 loop reads CASSIDRGSPYEQYF. CDR3 nucleotide sequence: TGTGCCAGTAGTATAGATCGGGGGAGCCCCTACGAGCAGTACTTC.

This chain joins TRBV30 and TRBJ1-4; tentative D call: TRBD1 (6 bases). Trimming pared 0 bases from V and 8 bases from J, leaving 13 bases between. This CDR3 comprises 14 residues. Per germline, CDR1 GTSNPN and CDR2 SVGIG (reference sequence). The CDR3 spells CAWSVWTAEEKLFF. The CDR3 DNA sequence: TGTGCCTGGAGTGTATGGACAGCGGAGGAAAAACTGTTTTTT.

This clone was found once. The chain links TRBV7-8 to TRBJ2-7; the D gene is possibly TRBD1 (6 bases). The CDR3 runs to 14 residues. Trimming took 5 bases from V and 1 from J, leaving 12 bases between them. Germline-derived CDR1 and CDR2 are SGHVS and FQNEAQ. The CDR3 loop is CASSPSTGSYEQYF. In DNA form, the CDR3 reads TGTGCCAGCAGCCCCTCGACAGGATCCTACGAGCAGTACTTC.

In nucleotides, the CDR3 is TGTGCCAGCAGAAGGGACAGGAACAATGAGCAGTTCTTC. It yields the protein CASRRDRNNEQFF. The V gene is TRBV6-5, the J gene TRBJ2-1; 8 positions agree with TRBD1. Germline trimming cut 6 bases from V and 5 bases from J; bases unmatched to any gene: 3. The CDR3 is 13 amino acids. Germline V gene data show CDR1 as MNHEY and CDR2 as SVGAGI.

The chain uses TRBV7-3 and TRBJ1-3; D might be TRBD1 (5 bases). With 2 bases removed from V and 2 bases from J, the gap between germline ends came to 13 bases. Germline V gene sequence: CDR1 SGHTA, CDR2 FQGTGA. The CDR3 is made up of 16 amino acids. CDR3 loop: CASSLAGRGTGNTIYF. The CDR3 coding sequence is TGTGCCAGCAGCTTAGCGGGACGAGGGACTGGAAACACCATATATTTT.

The rearrangement uses TRBV19 and TRBJ2-3; D remains unclear. The germline gives CDR1 LNHDA, CDR2 SQIVND (reference sequence). The CDR3 contains 13 residues. Trimming left V 6 bases short and J 0 bases short, with 7 bases between. CDR3: CASSSYSTDTQYF. Written as DNA, the CDR3 is TGTGCCAGTAGCTCATACAGCACAGATACGCAGTATTTT.

This sequence joins TRBV27 and TRBJ2-1, with 9 bases aligning to TRBD1. Germline CDR1 MNHEY, CDR2 SMNVEV (reference sequence). Trimming took 6 bases from V and 9 from J; bases not matched to a gene: 12. The CDR3 is made up of 15 amino acids. Written as DNA, the CDR3 is TGTGCCAGCAGCACCGGACAGGGGCGTCTGGGTGAGCAGTTCTTC. As protein: CASSTGQGRLGEQFF.

The genes are TRBV27 and TRBJ2-1; TRBD1 matches 9 bases. Germline V gives CDR1 MNHEY, CDR2 SMNVEV (reference sequence). The CDR3 is 14 residues long. J gave up 8 bases and V 4 bases, and 6 bases lay outside the gene matches. The CDR3 region has the DNA TGTGCCAGCAGTTCCGGGACAGGGATCGATGAGCAGTTCTTC. This codes for CASSSGTGIDEQFF.

The rearrangement joins TRBV27 to TRBJ2-3, with unresolved D. The germline V gene encodes CDR1 MNHEY and CDR2 SMNVEV (reference sequence). V was pared by 4 bases and J by 4 bases, with 9 bases between. The CDR3 is 13 residues long. This CDR3 reads CASSSHVSDTQYF. The CDR3 DNA sequence: TGTGCCAGCAGTTCCCATGTATCAGATACGCAGTATTTT.

V is TRBV28 and J is TRBJ2-7; 14 positions match TRBD2. The CDR3 totals 16 residues. Losses at the gene ends were 3 bases for V and 5 bases for J; bases not matched to a gene: 6. The germline CDR1 and CDR2 sequences are MDHEN and SYDVKM. CDR3 DNA: TGTGCCAGCAGTTTCCAGGGACTAGCGGGAGCGGACGAGCAGTACTTC. Amino acids: CASSFQGLAGADEQYF.

CDR3 DNA sequence: TGTGCCTGGGCGACAGGCTTAGATCAGCCCCAGCATTTT. Its protein product is CAWATGLDQPQHF. The rearrangement uses TRBV30 and TRBJ1-5, with a possible D match to TRBD1 (6 bases). Per the germline V gene, CDR1 is GTSNPN and CDR2 is SVGIG (reference sequence). This CDR3 comprises 13 residues. V was pared by 5 bases and J by 5 bases, with 13 bases between.

CDR3 bases: TGTGCCAGTAGTATACCGGCAGGGGGGGGACGAGGTGAGCAGTTCTTC. Amino acids: CASSIPAGGGRGEQFF. The V and J genes are TRBV19 and TRBJ2-1; D may be TRBD1 or TRBD2 (7 bases each). V was pared by 2 bases and J by 9 bases, with 20 bases between. The germline CDR1 and CDR2 sequences are LNHDA and SQIVND (reference sequence). This CDR3 contains 16 residues.

The chain links TRBV6-1 to TRBJ2-7; 8 bases map to TRBD2. This CDR3 has 15 amino acids. Germline trimming cut 6 bases from V and 2 bases from J; bases unmatched to any gene: 9. CDR1 and CDR2 (germline): MNHNS, SASEGT. DNA for the CDR3: TGTGCCAGCAGGACCCCAGCGGGGGCGGCCTACGAGCAGTACTTC. It yields the protein CASRTPAGAAYEQYF.

V gene TRBV15 combines with J gene TRBJ1-5; 7 bases fit TRBD1. CDR1 LNHNV and CDR2 YYDKDF come from the germline V gene (reference sequence). The CDR3 covers 14 residues. The V segment lost 8 bases and the J segment 2 bases; nucleotides outside the gene matches: 6. CDR3 in amino acids: CATRIDRGNQPQHF. CDR3 nucleotide sequence: TGTGCCACCCGAATAGACAGGGGCAATCAGCCCCAGCATTTT.

The rearrangement uses TRBV2 and TRBJ1-2; TRBD1 matches 7 bases. Per germline, CDR1 SNHLY and CDR2 FYNNEI. V lost 6 bases to trimming and J lost 1 base; unmatched junction nucleotides: 5. CDR3 length: 14 amino acids. The chain's CDR3 is CASRVTGSNYGYTF. In DNA, the CDR3 is TGTGCCAGCAGGGTGACAGGGAGTAACTATGGCTACACCTTC.

V is TRBV6-5 and J is TRBJ1-3; D gene unclear. Germline loops: CDR1 MNHEY, CDR2 SVGAGI. V lost 10 bases and J 1 base, leaving 11 bases between the germline ends. There are 13 residues in the CDR3. CDR3 in DNA: TGTGCCACTTCGGGTGGGTCTGGAAACACCATATATTTT. Translated: CATSGGSGNTIYF.

This rearrangement joins TRBV6-1 to TRBJ2-3, with TRBD2 matching over 10 bases. The ends lost 1 base at V and 4 bases at J; junction bases unmatched: 2. Per germline, CDR1 MNHNS and CDR2 SASEGT. This CDR3 region has 15 residues. CDR3 sequence (DNA): TGTGCCAGCAGTGAAGTTAGCGGGGGGCCAGATACGCAGTATTTT. This sequence encodes CASSEVSGGPDTQYF.

With regard to this clone: Germline and junction disagree at one end, which may indicate a read error. Here the CDR3 reads CASSSDRYTEAFF. The CDR3 nucleotides are TGTGCTAGCAGCTCGGACAGATACACTGAAGCTTTCTTT. The rearrangement joins TRBV7-7 to TRBJ1-1; D is possibly TRBD1 (6 bases). Per the germline V gene, CDR1 is SSHAT and CDR2 is FNYEAQ (reference sequence). The CDR3 extends over 13 amino acids.

The chain has TRBV4-1 and TRBJ2-1; D is uncertain. Trimming took 1 base from V and 0 from J, leaving 10 bases between them. The CDR3 has 16 residues. Germline V lookup: CDR1 MGHRA, CDR2 YSYEKL. The CDR3 sequence: CASSQVDLVSYNEQFF. The CDR3 DNA reads as TGCGCCAGCAGCCAAGTTGACCTAGTCTCCTACAATGAGCAGTTCTTC.

This chain joins TRBV6-5 and TRBJ2-1; D assignment may be TRBD1 or TRBD2 (5 bases each). The germline gives CDR1 MNHEY, CDR2 SVGAGI. The CDR3 contains 14 residues. The germline V and J ends were trimmed by 10 bases and 6 bases, with 19 bases remaining between them. The CDR3: CATRGGSWGNEQFF. CDR3 coding DNA: TGTGCCACCCGTGGGGGTTCATGGGGCAATGAGCAGTTCTTC.